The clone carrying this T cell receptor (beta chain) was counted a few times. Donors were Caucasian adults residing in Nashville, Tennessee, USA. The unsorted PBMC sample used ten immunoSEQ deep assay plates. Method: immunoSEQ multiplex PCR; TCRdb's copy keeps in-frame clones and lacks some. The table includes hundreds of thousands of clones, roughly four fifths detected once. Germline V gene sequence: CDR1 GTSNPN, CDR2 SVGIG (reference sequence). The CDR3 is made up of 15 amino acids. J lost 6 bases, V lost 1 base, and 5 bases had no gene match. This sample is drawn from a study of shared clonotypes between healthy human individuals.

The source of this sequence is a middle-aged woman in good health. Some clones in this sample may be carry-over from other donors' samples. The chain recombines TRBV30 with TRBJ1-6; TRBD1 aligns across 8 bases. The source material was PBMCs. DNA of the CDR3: TGTGCCTGGAGTGGCCAAGGACAGGGTAATTCACCCCTCCACTTT. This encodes CAWSGQGQGNSPLHF. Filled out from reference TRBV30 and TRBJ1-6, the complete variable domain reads SQTIHQWPATLVQPVGSPLSLECTVEGTSNPNLYWYRQAAGRGLQLLFYSVGIGQISSEVPQNLSASRPQDRQFILSSKKLLLSDSGFYLCAWSGQGQGNSPLHFGNGTRLTVT.